Shown below are 3 T cell receptor beta chains from a single sample sequenced in a study of T cell changes during pregnancy in multiple sclerosis (dated by TCRdb to about 2019). Preparation of the library involved the immunoSEQ multiplex PCR assay. Entries here come from immuneACCESS through TCRdb and include only in-frame sequences with V and J called. Some clones fail to appear in such tables; in the studies checked, an unresolved V gene covers under half of the shortfall, and the cause of the remainder is unknown. The sample contains about 47,000 clones, 92% of them found a single time. The biggest ten clones account for around 2% of the sample. The material was peripheral blood, obtained in the third trimester of pregnancy. The receptors come from a female donor with multiple sclerosis, enrolled in a pregnancy study.

The rearrangement joins TRBV5-6 to TRBJ2-3; TRBD2 matches 11 bases. The CDR3 is made up of 18 amino acids. From germline, CDR1 is SGHDT and CDR2 YYEEEE. With 4 bases clipped from V and 2 bases from J, the junction kept 12 bases outside the gene matches. The CDR3 sequence is CASSGIIAGGRITDTQYF. CDR3 nucleotide sequence: TGTGCCAGCAGCGGTATTATAGCGGGAGGGCGGATCACAGATACGCAGTATTTT.

The genes are TRBV28 and TRBJ2-1; 12 nucleotides match TRBD2. Trimming cost V 4 bases and J 10 bases; bases outside gene matches: 8. Germline CDR1 MDHEN, CDR2 SYDVKM. The CDR3 totals 15 residues. The CDR3: CASSWFLLAGGEQFF. For the CDR3, the DNA is TGTGCCAGCAGTTGGTTCCTCCTAGCGGGAGGGGAGCAGTTCTTC.

V and J are TRBV11-1 and TRBJ2-7; D might be TRBD2 (6 bases). This CDR3 is 12 amino acids long. Trimming pared 3 bases from V and 5 bases from J, leaving 8 bases between. CDR1 and CDR2 from the germline V gene are SGHAT and FQDESV (reference sequence). Here the CDR3 reads CASSFSGDEQYF. The CDR3 DNA is TGTGCCAGCAGCTTTAGCGGAGACGAGCAGTACTTC.